Listed below are T cell receptor beta chains from one sample, sequenced in a study of blood T cell repertoires in COVID-19. The table came from immunoSEQ multiplex PCR; TCRdb's copy has only in-frame clones and leaves some out. The sample has 100,000 to 150,000 clones, around 81% seen once. The specimen sequenced was peripheral blood. The source of these receptors is a man aged 25-45 years with COVID-19, enrolled during active disease. The CDR3 runs from the conserved cysteine through the conserved F or W. D genes are given only for firm matches. Only part of the rows carry a size: once, few, many, or a class if the clone is expanded.

j_call clone_size v_call d_call cdr3_nt cdr3_aa
TRBJ2-1 NA TRBV7-2 TRBD1 TGTGCCAGCAGCCCCCGGACAGGGGGTTGGAATGAGCAGTTCTTC CASSPRTGGWNEQFF
TRBJ2-7 NA TRBV4-1 TRBD2 TGCGCCAGCAGCGGGACTAGCGGTTCCTACGAGCAGTACTTC CASSGTSGSYEQYF
TRBJ2-7 NA TRBV3-1/TRBV3-2 NA TGTGCCAGCAGCCAAGATGGGGCAGGGGTTCTAGACTACGAGCAGTACTTC CASSQDGAGVLDYEQYF
TRBJ2-7 NA TRBV12-3/TRBV12-4 NA TGTGCCAGCAGTGACGACAGGATCTACGAGCAGTACTTC CASSDDRIYEQYF
TRBJ2-1 NA TRBV7-9 TRBD1 TGTGCCAGCAGCCTACAGGGGAATGGAGGCGATGAGCAGTTCTTC CASSLQGNGGDEQFF
TRBJ2-3 NA TRBV14 NA TGTGCCAGCAGCCAAGGTTTTGGCTCAACAATGGGCACAGATACGCAGTATTTT CASSQGFGSTMGTDTQYF
TRBJ1-1 NA TRBV30 TRBD1 TGTGCCTGGAGCGGGACAGGGAGAGGTACTGAAGCTTTCTTT CAWSGTGRGTEAFF
TRBJ1-1 NA TRBV7-3 NA TGTGCCAGCAGCTTAGAGGGCCCCCTCTTCGGTGAAGCTTTCTTT CASSLEGPLFGEAFF
TRBJ2-2 NA TRBV27 TRBD1 TGTGCCAGCAGTTTGACCGGGACAGTCACCGGGGAGCTGTTTTTT CASSLTGTVTGELFF
TRBJ1-2 NA TRBV4-3 NA TGCGCCAGCAGCCAAGGGTCGGGTGGGTCCTATGGCTACACCTTC CASSQGSGGSYGYTF
TRBJ1-2 few TRBV7-9 TRBD1 TGTGCCAGCAGCTTAGCCCGGGGACAGGGGGCGAAAGGCTACACCTTC CASSLARGQGAKGYTF
TRBJ2-5 NA TRBV5-8 TRBD1 TGTGCCAGCAGCCATGGACAGGGTGGTCAAGAGACCCAGTACTTC CASSHGQGGQETQYF
TRBJ1-3 NA TRBV6-5 NA TGTGCCAGCAGCAGGGGTTTTCTTGGAAACACCATATATTTT CASSRGFLGNTIYF
TRBJ2-7 NA TRBV9 TRBD1 TGTGCCAGCAGCGTAGACTACAGGGGCGAGCAGTACTTC CASSVDYRGEQYF
TRBJ1-2 NA TRBV24-1 NA TGTGCCACCAGTGATTGCGGGGTAAGATGGGGTGGTTATGGCTACACCTTC CATSDCGVRWGGYGYTF
TRBJ2-1 NA TRBV5-1 NA TGCGCCAGCAGCTTGGAAACCGCCACGGTCTCCTACAATGAGCAGTTCTTC CASSLETATVSYNEQFF
TRBJ1-6 NA TRBV11-2 NA TGTGCCAGCAGCTCGAACAGAGATTCACCCCTCCACTTT CASSSNRDSPLHF
TRBJ2-3 NA TRBV2 TRBD2 TGTGCCAGCAGTCTCTCTGCTCGGGCTAGCGGGAGGACAGATACGCAGTATTTT CASSLSARASGRTDTQYF
TRBJ2-1 NA TRBV19 TRBD1 TGTGCCCCAGCCCGGGACAGGGGTAGTTACAATGAGCAGTTCTTC CAPARDRGSYNEQFF
TRBJ1-6 NA TRBV5-1 NA TGCGCCAGCAGCTTGGAAATGCGGGATAATTCACCCCTCCACTTT CASSLEMRDNSPLHF
TRBJ1-5 NA TRBV19 NA TGTGCCAGTAGTGGCGGGGTTGGCAATCAGCCCCAGCATTTT CASSGGVGNQPQHF
TRBJ1-2 once TRBV30 NA TGTGCCTGGAGTGGAACCAGGTTTGATGGCTACACCTTC CAWSGTRFDGYTF
TRBJ2-7 NA TRBV6-5 NA TGTGCCAGCAGTTACTCTTACGGCGAGCAGTACTTC CASSYSYGEQYF
TRBJ2-2 NA TRBV5-1 TRBD1 TGCGCCAGCAGCCTCCGACAGGGGGCCTCCACCGGGGAGCTGTTTTTT CASSLRQGASTGELFF
TRBJ2-1 NA TRBV5-4 NA TGTGCCAGCAGCTTGGTCCCCCTTAGCGAAGGCGGTGAGCAGTTCTTC CASSLVPLSEGGEQFF
TRBJ1-2 many TRBV4-3 NA TGCGCCAGCAGCCGAGAGCTTTTCTGGGACCCGGGCTCGGGACTGGATGGCTACACCTTC CASSRELFWDPGSGLDGYTF
TRBJ2-6 few TRBV6-4 NA TGTGCCAGCAGTGACGGGAGCTCTGGGGCCAACGTCCTGACTTTC CASSDGSSGANVLTF
TRBJ2-1 many TRBV6-4 NA TGTGCCAGCAGTGACTCAAGGGGGGGAAGCAATGAGCAGTTCTTC CASSDSRGGSNEQFF
TRBJ1-2 NA TRBV19 NA TGTGCCAGTAGTATCGCGGGACGGGCCCACTATGGCTACACCTTC CASSIAGRAHYGYTF
TRBJ2-7 NA TRBV6-6 NA TGTGCCAGCACCTACAAGGGGCGGGAAGCCTACGAGCAGTACTTC CASTYKGREAYEQYF
TRBJ1-5 NA TRBV28 NA TGTGCCACCCAGGAGGGAGGGGATCAGCCCCAGCATTTT CATQEGGDQPQHF
TRBJ2-5 once TRBV14 TRBD2 TGTGCCAGCAGCCAATTCCGGGGGGGCAGGCAAGAGACCCAGTACTTC CASSQFRGGRQETQYF
TRBJ1-2 NA TRBV28 TRBD1 TGTGCCAGCAGCCTGAACGACAGGGCGCCCTATGGCTACACCTTC CASSLNDRAPYGYTF
TRBJ1-2 NA TRBV18 NA TGTGCCAGCTCACCGTATGTCGTCGATGGCTACACCTTC CASSPYVVDGYTF
TRBJ1-4 NA TRBV19 TRBD1 TGTGCCAGTAGTATTACCGGGACAGAGAACGAAAAACTGTTTTTT CASSITGTENEKLFF
TRBJ2-3 once TRBV7-2 TRBD1 TGTGCCAGCAGCCGCGGACAGGGGGCTATTGCAGATACGCAGTATTTT CASSRGQGAIADTQYF
TRBJ2-1 NA TRBV11-3 TRBD2 TGTGCCAGCAGCTTAGATGGTATGGTGTCTAGCGGGAGGGCCTACAATGAGCAGTTCTTC CASSLDGMVSSGRAYNEQFF
TRBJ2-5 NA TRBV6-5 NA TGTGCCAGCAGCGGACAGAGGTACCAAGAGACCCAGTACTTC CASSGQRYQETQYF
TRBJ2-2 once TRBV9 NA TGTGCCAGCAGCCCGAGACAGTACCCCGGCACCGGGGAGCTGTTTTTT CASSPRQYPGTGELFF
TRBJ1-2 few TRBV19 NA TGTGCCAGCGGCAATACGGGGTCGGGGGGCTACACCTTC CASGNTGSGGYTF
TRBJ2-3 NA TRBV28 TRBD2 TGTGCCAGCGCCTCTGGAGGGGAAGCGGGAAGAGATACGCAGTATTTT CASASGGEAGRDTQYF
TRBJ1-2 NA TRBV28 NA TGTGCCAGCAGCCCGTGGGGGGACTATGGCTACACCTTC CASSPWGDYGYTF
TRBJ1-5 NA TRBV2 TRBD1 TGTGCCAGCAGTGGGCATGACAGGGAGGATCAGCCCCAGCATTTT CASSGHDREDQPQHF
TRBJ2-7 NA TRBV11-2 TRBD1 TGTGCCAGCAGCGTTGGACAGGGGGCGGTTTACCTGCAGTACTTC CASSVGQGAVYLQYF
TRBJ1-3 once TRBV28 TRBD1 TGTGCCAGCAGTTCCTTTTTTGACAGGGGGTCCTCTGAGGGTCTCTCTGGAAACACCATATATTTT CASSSFFDRGSSEGLSGNTIYF
TRBJ1-1 NA TRBV27 NA TGTGCCAGCAGTGGCTGGACTCCGAACACTGAAGCTTTCTTT CASSGWTPNTEAFF
TRBJ1-1 NA TRBV4-1 NA TGCGCCAGCAGCCAAAGGCCCCTTCAGGGTGGCGTTGAAGCTTTCTTT CASSQRPLQGGVEAFF
TRBJ2-1 NA TRBV5-1 TRBD2 TGCGCCAGCAGCCTGACTAGCGGGGGAAGTTCCGGGAACAATGAGCAGTTCTTC CASSLTSGGSSGNNEQFF
TRBJ2-3 NA TRBV29-1 NA TGCAGCGTGGCCAGACGGGGGAGGGGGACAGATACGCAGTATTTT CSVARRGRGTDTQYF